This T cell receptor (beta chain) was sequenced during a study of T-cell reconstitution after alpha-beta-depleted transplantation in children. V lost 5 bases to trimming and J lost 2 bases; unmatched junction nucleotides: 6. Germline CDR1 SGHDT, CDR2 YYEEEE. This CDR3 is 14 amino acids long. A TCRbeta library incorporating unique molecular identifiers was prepared. One entry per CDR3 protein, called by TCRdb with MiXCR from the PCR reads. This repertoire shows around 530,000 distinct CDR3 sequences, approximately 32% found once; its top ten account for around 2.3%. Here the sequenced sample was PBMCs from the stem cell graft donor, taken from the stem cell graft. The chain combines TRBV5-6 with TRBJ2-5; TRBD1 agrees at 7 bases. This receptor was taken from a human donor who donated a stem cell graft to a child with aplastic anemia. CDR3 loop: CASSSGTVQETQYF. The CDR3 DNA follows: TGTGCCAGCAGTTCCGGGACAGTTCAAGAGACCCAGTACTTC. Full variable domain (outside the CDR3, taken from reference TRBV5-6 and TRBJ2-5): DAGVTQSPTHLIKTRGQQVTLRCSPKSGHDTVSWYQQALGQGPQFIFQYYEEEERQRGNFPDRFSGHQFPNYSSELNVNALLLGDSALYLCASSSGTVQETQYFGPGTRLLVL.